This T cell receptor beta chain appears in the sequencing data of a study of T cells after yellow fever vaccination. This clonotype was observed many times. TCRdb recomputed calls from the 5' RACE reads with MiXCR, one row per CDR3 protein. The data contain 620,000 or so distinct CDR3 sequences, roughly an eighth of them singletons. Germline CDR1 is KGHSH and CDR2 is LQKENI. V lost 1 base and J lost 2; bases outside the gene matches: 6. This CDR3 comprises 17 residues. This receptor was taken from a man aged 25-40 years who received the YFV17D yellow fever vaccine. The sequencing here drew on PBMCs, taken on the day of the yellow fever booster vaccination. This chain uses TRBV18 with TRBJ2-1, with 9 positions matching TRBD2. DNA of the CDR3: TGTGCCAGCTCACCACGTAGCGGGAGTCCCACCTACAATGAGCAGTTCTTC. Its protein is CASSPRSGSPTYNEQFF.